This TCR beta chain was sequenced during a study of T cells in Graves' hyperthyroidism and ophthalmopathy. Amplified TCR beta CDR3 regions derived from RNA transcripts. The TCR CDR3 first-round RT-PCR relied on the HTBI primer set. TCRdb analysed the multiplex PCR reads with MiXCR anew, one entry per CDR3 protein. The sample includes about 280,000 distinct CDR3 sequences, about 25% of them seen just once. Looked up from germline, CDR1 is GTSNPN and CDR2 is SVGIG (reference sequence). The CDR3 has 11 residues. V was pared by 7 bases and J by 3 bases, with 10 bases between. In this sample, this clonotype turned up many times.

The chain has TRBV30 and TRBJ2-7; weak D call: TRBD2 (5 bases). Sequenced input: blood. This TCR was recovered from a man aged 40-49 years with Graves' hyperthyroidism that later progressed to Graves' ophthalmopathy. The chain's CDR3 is CAFTSYYEQYF. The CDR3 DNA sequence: TGTGCCTTTACTAGTTACTACGAGCAGTACTTC.